This paragraph covers one T cell receptor beta chain sequence. Its matching antigen is unknown. Both 60 Vbeta primers and 13 Jbeta primers went into the PCR. The table came from immunoSEQ multiplex PCR; TCRdb's copy has only in-frame clones and leaves some out. The table has roughly 66,000 clones, roughly four fifths seen once. This record comes from a study of cytomegalovirus exposure and HLA in healthy donors. On the study more broadly: The Caucasian-associated ancestry cluster contained approximately 81% of the approximately 410 genotyped donors.

Though nominally healthy at sampling, donors likely had unrecorded immune exposures. Study-level points and caveats: Overall, approximately 150 TCR beta chains were annotated as cytomegalovirus-associated. TCR beta sequences reportedly predicted the HLA-A and HLA-B alleles of most subjects accurately.

Trimming stripped 0 bases from V and 7 bases from J, with 15 bases between. Germline lookup yields CDR1 LNHNV and CDR2 YYDKDF (reference sequence). The CDR3 extends over 15 amino acids. Sequencing was performed on PBMCs. This clonotype was sampled from a man aged 50 to 59 in good health and CMV-seronegative. The gene calls are TRBV15 and TRBJ1-1; no clear D gene. The CDR3 region has the DNA TGTGCCACCAGCAGAGATCTGACCGCACTACTTGAAGCTTTCTTT. Translation gives CATSRDLTALLEAFF. The whole variable domain, remainder taken from reference TRBV15 and TRBJ1-1, is DAMVIQNPRYQVTQFGKPVTLSCSQTLNHNVMYWYQQKSSQAPKLLFHYYDKDFNNEADTPDNFQSRRPNTSFCFLDIRSPGLGDTAMYLCATSRDLTALLEAFFGQGTRLTVV.